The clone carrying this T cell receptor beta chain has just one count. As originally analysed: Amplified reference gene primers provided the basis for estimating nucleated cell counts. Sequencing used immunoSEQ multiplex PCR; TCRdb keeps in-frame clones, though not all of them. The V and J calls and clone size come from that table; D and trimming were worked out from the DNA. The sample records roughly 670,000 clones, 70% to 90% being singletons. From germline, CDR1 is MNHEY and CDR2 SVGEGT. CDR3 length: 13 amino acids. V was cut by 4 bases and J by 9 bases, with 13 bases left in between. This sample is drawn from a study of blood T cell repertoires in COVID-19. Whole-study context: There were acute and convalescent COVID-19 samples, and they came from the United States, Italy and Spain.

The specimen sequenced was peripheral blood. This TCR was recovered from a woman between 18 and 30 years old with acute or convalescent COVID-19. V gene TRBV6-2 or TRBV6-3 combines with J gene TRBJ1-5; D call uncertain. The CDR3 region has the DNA TGTGCCAGCAGTTTGGAGGCCAAGCGGCCCCAGCATTTT. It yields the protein CASSLEAKRPQHF.